The 23 T cell receptor beta chains below come from one sample, sequenced in a study of T cells in Graves' hyperthyroidism and ophthalmopathy. Amplification yielded TCR beta CDR3 regions, with RNA transcripts as the source. TCR CDR3 underwent first-round RT-PCR with the HTBI primer set. TCRdb re-called the multiplex PCR reads through MiXCR, storing one row per CDR3 protein. The sample lists hundreds of thousands of distinct CDR3 sequences, about 14% occurring once. Material: blood. These receptors all stem from a woman in her 50s with Graves' ophthalmopathy.

This clonotype was detected many times. The J gene is TRBJ2-5, the V gene TRBV30, with 7 nucleotides matching TRBD2. V gave up 3 bases and J gave up 1 base; unmatched junction bases: 5. CDR1 is GTSNPN and CDR2 is SVGIG in the germline V gene (reference sequence). The CDR3 contains 14 residues. The CDR3 protein is CAWRREPSQETQYF. CDR3 DNA sequence: TGTGCCTGGAGGCGGGAGCCCTCCCAAGAGACCCAGTACTTC.

The DNA of the CDR3 is TGTGCCAGCACCCCGGGAGTAGGAGATACGCAGTATTTT. Translating gives CASTPGVGDTQYF. The V call is TRBV6-2 or TRBV6-3, the J call TRBJ2-3; D perhaps matches TRBD2 (6 bases). Looked up from germline, CDR1 is MNHEY and CDR2 is SVGEGT. The V and J ends lost 7 bases and 5 bases respectively, with 13 bases between them. CDR3 length: 13 amino acids.

To note about this clonotype: One base away lies a much larger clone, so this may be a sequencing read error. This chain joins TRBV28 and TRBJ1-1; 8 bases line up with TRBD1. The germline V gene has CDR1 MDHEN and CDR2 SYDVKM. This CDR3 has 15 residues. The CDR3 bases are TGTGCCAGCAGTTCAGGGGGCGCTGAGAACACTGAAACTTTCTTT. Its translation: CASSSGGAENTETFF.

This clonotype was picked up many times. The CDR3, as DNA: TGTGCCAGCAGCGTGGGAGGGGCGAGCGACAATGAGCAGTTCTTC. Its translation: CASSVGGASDNEQFF. The V and J genes are TRBV9 and TRBJ2-1, with 7 nucleotides matching TRBD2. The V segment lost 2 bases and the J segment 5 bases; nucleotides outside the gene matches: 7. Germline CDR1 reads SGDLS; CDR2 reads YYNGEE. The CDR3 totals 15 residues.

On this clonotype: Possible read error: a much larger clone is one base away. This chain links TRBV2 with TRBJ2-3, with D tentatively TRBD1 or TRBD2 (6 bases each). Germline CDR1 SNHLY, CDR2 FYNNEI. This CDR3 region has 15 residues. The CDR3 DNA reads as TGTGCCAGCAGTGAACAATTTTTGGAGGGGGATACGCAGTGTTTT. As protein: CASSEQFLEGDTQCF.

This clonotype has ten or more counts. The CDR3 sequence: CASRQSGGDKAKNIQYF. CDR3 coding DNA: TGTGCCAGCAGACAAAGTGGAGGGGACAAGGCCAAAAACATTCAGTACTTC. This rearrangement joins TRBV11-2 to TRBJ2-4; D might be TRBD1 or TRBD2, each matching 6 bases. V was cut by 6 bases and J by 1 base, with 19 bases left in between. The CDR3 length is 17 residues. Germline assignment: CDR1 SGHAT and CDR2 FQNNGV.

Worth noting for this clonotype: Being one base from a much bigger clone, this may be a read error. The rearrangement links TRBV6-1 to TRBJ1-5; D may be TRBD1 (5 bases). The CDR3 is 13 residues long. Germline CDR1 is MNHNS and CDR2 is SASEGT. This CDR3 reads CSSSEGVRQPQHF. The CDR3 DNA is TGTTCCAGCAGTGAAGGGGTTCGGCAGCCCCAGCATTTT.

The chain uses TRBV5-5 and TRBJ1-6; TRBD1 agrees at 7 bases. The V gene end was trimmed by 0 bases and the J gene end by 10 bases; junction bases not matched to a gene: 7. The CDR3 extends over 15 amino acids. In germline, CDR1 is SGHKS, CDR2 YYEKEE (reference sequence). CDR3 sequence: CASSLVKGAGSPLHF. CDR3 sequence (DNA): TGTGCCAGCAGCTTGGTAAAGGGGGCTGGATCACCCCTCCACTTT.

This clonotype occurred many times. This chain joins TRBV6-2 or TRBV6-3 and TRBJ2-1; 9 bases line up with TRBD2. Germline CDR1 is MNHEY and CDR2 is SVGEGT. After removal of 6 bases from V and 6 bases from J, the junction contained 18 bases not matched to a gene. The CDR3 is 18 residues long. CDR3 residues: CASSNWGRAGGRLNEQFF. CDR3 DNA: TGTGCCAGCAGCAATTGGGGTAGAGCGGGAGGTAGGCTCAATGAGCAGTTCTTC.

This clonotype showed up many times. The CDR3 DNA reads TGTGCCAGCAGCTTAGAGGAAACTCCGCCTGGCTACACCTTC. Its translation: CASSLEETPPGYTF. The chain is built from TRBV7-2 and TRBJ1-2; D remains ambiguous. The CDR3 is 14 amino acids. Looked up from germline, CDR1 is SGHTA and CDR2 is FQGNSA. V shed 1 base and J shed 7 bases, with 13 bases lying between them. The full variable domain, rest sourced from reference TRBV7-2 and TRBJ1-2, is GAGVSQSPSNKVTEKGKDVELRCDPISGHTALYWYRQSLGQGLEFLIYFQGNSAPDKSGLPSDRFSAERTGGSVSTLTIQRTQQEDSAVYLCASSLEETPPGYTFGSGTRLTVV.

This clonotype has a handful of counts. This chain connects TRBV3-1 to TRBJ2-3; the D is unclear. The length of the CDR3 is 14 residues. The germline CDR1 and CDR2 sequences are LGHDT and YNNKEL (reference sequence). Trimming stripped 3 bases from V and 3 bases from J, with 10 bases between. The CDR3 nucleotides read TGTGCCAGCAGCCATCTTTCTAGTACAGATACGCAGTATTTT. Its translation: CASSHLSSTDTQYF.

This clonotype was counted many times. The CDR3 spells CASSLADGIYEQYF. In nucleotides, the CDR3 is TGCGCCAGCAGCTTGGCCGACGGAATCTACGAGCAGTACTTC. The rearrangement uses TRBV5-1 and TRBJ2-7, with D unresolved. There are 14 residues in the CDR3. Trimming took off 0 bases at V and 3 bases at J, with 10 bases between the two ends. Germline CDR1 is SGHRS and CDR2 is YFSETQ. The variable domain in full, with the rest retrieved from reference TRBV5-1 and TRBJ2-7, is KAGVTQTPRYLIKTRGQQVTLSCSPISGHRSVSWYQQTPGQGLQFLFEYFSETQRNKGNFPGRFSGRQFSNSRSEMNVSTLELGDSALYLCASSLADGIYEQYFGPGTRLTVT.

The rearrangement uses TRBV6-4 and TRBJ2-2; a weak D match, TRBD1 (6 bases). The V and J ends lost 3 bases and 5 bases respectively, with 16 bases between them. This CDR3 is built from 16 residues. CDR1 and CDR2 from the germline V gene are MRHNA and SNTAGT. CDR3 DNA: TGTGCCAGCAGTGATGGGGACAATACGGGGACCGGGGAGCTGTTTTTT. Translation gives CASSDGDNTGTGELFF.

The chain employs TRBV7-2 and TRBJ2-1; D remains ambiguous. The CDR3 length is 15 residues. The germline V and J ends were trimmed by 1 base and 6 bases, with 13 bases remaining between them. CDR1 is SGHTA, CDR2 FQGNSA, per germline. CDR3 coding DNA: TGTGCCAGCAGCTTAGACTGTTCCCCCATCAATGAGCAGTTCTTC. Translated: CASSLDCSPINEQFF.

V is TRBV9 and J is TRBJ1-5, with D maybe TRBD1 (5 bases). CDR1 is SGDLS and CDR2 is YYNGEE in the germline V gene. Trimming removed 0 bases from V and 5 bases from J, with 15 bases in between. CDR3 length: 16 amino acids. The CDR3 DNA sequence: TGTGCCAGCAGCGTAGGTGGGGGACTGTCGGATCAGCCCCAGCATTTT. This translates into CASSVGGGLSDQPQHF.

The chain couples TRBV19 to TRBJ2-3, with 7 bases fitting TRBD2. The germline gives CDR1 LNHDA, CDR2 SQIVND (reference sequence). CDR3 length: 14 residues. V was pared by 7 bases and J by 0 bases, with 4 bases of the junction left unmatched. For the CDR3, the DNA is TGTGCCAGTACGGTGGGACTAAGCACAGATACGCAGTATTTT. Encoded protein: CASTVGLSTDTQYF.

Concerning this clonotype: One junction end disagrees with the germline gene, perhaps due to a read error. The chain uses TRBV28 and TRBJ2-3; 8 positions agree with TRBD2. The germline V gene encodes CDR1 MDHEN and CDR2 SYDVKM. The CDR3 contains 14 residues. The CDR3 DNA sequence: TGTGCCAGCAGGACCAGCGGGAGAACAGATGCGCAGTATTTT. Translated: CASRTSGRTDAQYF.

In this sample, this clonotype turned up many times. This rearrangement joins TRBV7-2 to TRBJ2-7; D remains unclear. V lost 2 bases and J lost 4, with 15 bases in between. CDR1 is SGHTA, CDR2 FQGNSA, per germline. The CDR3 has 15 residues. CDR3 coding DNA: TGTGCCAGCAGCTTAAATGGGGTGGTGGGTTACGAGCAGTACTTC. Amino acid sequence: CASSLNGVVGYEQYF. Filled out from reference TRBV7-2 and TRBJ2-7, the complete variable domain reads GAGVSQSPSNKVTEKGKDVELRCDPISGHTALYWYRQSLGQGLEFLIYFQGNSAPDKSGLPSDRFSAERTGGSVSTLTIQRTQQEDSAVYLCASSLNGVVGYEQYFGPGTRLTVT.

This clonotype came up many times. The V gene is TRBV7-9, the J gene TRBJ2-2; 7 bases map to TRBD2. The CDR3 contains 17 residues. Per the germline V gene, CDR1 is SEHNR and CDR2 is FQNEAQ (reference sequence). V lost 5 bases, J lost 4 bases, and 13 bases stayed unmatched. The DNA of the CDR3 is TGTGCCAGCAGCCCTTCGTGGCGGGAGAAGGGCACCGGGGAGCTGTTTTTT. As protein: CASSPSWREKGTGELFF.

This clonotype was seen many times. The chain couples TRBV2 to TRBJ2-3; 9 bases fit TRBD2. V lost 2 bases and J lost 4; bases outside the gene matches: 7. CDR1 and CDR2 from the germline V gene are SNHLY and FYNNEI. This CDR3 is 16 amino acids long. CDR3 DNA sequence: TGTGCCAGCAGTGAATCTGGCGGGAGGGCCGCAGATACGCAGTATTTT. It translates to CASSESGGRAADTQYF.

This clonotype was seen more than once but under ten times. CDR3 in DNA: TGTGCCAGCAGCCTGAAGCGGGGGGTTTACAATGAGCAGTTCTTC. It encodes CASSLKRGVYNEQFF. V usage is TRBV28 and J usage is TRBJ2-1; TRBD2 agrees at 9 bases. Trimming cost V 6 bases and J 4 bases; bases outside gene matches: 7. The germline gives CDR1 MDHEN, CDR2 SYDVKM. The CDR3 has 15 amino acids.

The gene calls are TRBV12-3 or TRBV12-4 and TRBJ2-2, with 13 bases lining up with TRBD2. The CDR3 covers 18 residues. Losses at the gene ends were 6 bases for V and 5 bases for J; bases not matched to a gene: 12. CDR3 residues: CASRRVVGLAGETGELFF. Here the CDR3 DNA reads TGTGCCAGCAGACGGGTGGTTGGACTAGCGGGAGAAACCGGGGAGCTGTTTTTT.

There are many counts of this clonotype. This rearrangement joins TRBV27 to TRBJ2-3, with a possible D match to TRBD1 (6 bases). CDR3 length: 17 amino acids. With 3 bases removed from V and 2 bases from J, the gap between germline ends came to 18 bases. CDR1 and CDR2 from the germline V gene are MNHEY and SMNVEV (reference sequence). This chain's CDR3 is CASSFAGAKSPTDTQYF. The CDR3 nucleotides are TGTGCCAGCAGTTTTGCAGGGGCGAAATCCCCCACAGATACGCAGTATTTT.